This is a list of T cell receptor beta chains from one sample in a study of Ad26.COV2.S vaccination and SARS-CoV-2 variants. Data came from immunoSEQ multiplex PCR; TCRdb stores just in-frame clones and leaves some out. This sample carries under 500,000 clones, 92% of them seen once, and the ten largest clones take approximately 1.7%. Sample: peripheral blood, taken in a trial of Ad26.COV2.S vaccine versus placebo. The receptors were gathered from a person aged 18 to 59 who received the Ad26.COV2.S COVID-19 vaccine or a placebo. The CDR3 runs from the conserved cysteine through the conserved F or W. The D gene is left open where the match is weak. For some rows the clone size is stated as once, few or many, or as a class when expanded; others skip it.

abundance	v_gene	d_gene	j_gene	len	CDR3nt	CDR3aa
.	TRBV2	.	TRBJ1-4	15	TGTGCCAGCAGCGAAATAACAGGATATAATGAAAAACTGTTTTTT	CASSEITGYNEKLFF
.	TRBV9	TRBD1	TRBJ1-5	14	TGTGCCAGCAGCACCGGACAGGATAATCAGCCCCAGCATTTT	CASSTGQDNQPQHF
.	TRBV4-3	.	TRBJ2-3	16	TGCGCCAGCAGCCTCCAGGGGACGGGAAGCACAGATACGCAGTATTTT	CASSLQGTGSTDTQYF
.	TRBV19	.	TRBJ1-5	16	TGTGCCAGTAAACGGGAGGACACTTATAGCAATCAGCCCCAGCATTTT	CASKREDTYSNQPQHF
few	TRBV19	.	TRBJ1-2	14	TGTGCCAGTAGTATATCCGAATACTCCTATGGCTACACCTTC	CASSISEYSYGYTF
.	TRBV10-3	.	TRBJ2-5	14	TGTGCCATCAGTGGGCGGGTGGGGCAAGAGACCCAGTACTTC	CAISGRVGQETQYF
.	TRBV9	.	TRBJ1-6	16	TGTGCCAGCAGCGTAGTTGGCGACCTTGATAATTCACCCCTCCACTTT	CASSVVGDLDNSPLHF
.	TRBV12-3/TRBV12-4	.	TRBJ2-7	13	TGTGCCAGCAGTTTAACAGCCTCCTACGAGCAGTACTTC	CASSLTASYEQYF
.	TRBV7-8	.	TRBJ1-1	13	TGTGCCAGCAGCTTAATTAGAGGGGCTGAAGCTTTCTTT	CASSLIRGAEAFF
.	TRBV15	.	TRBJ1-2	15	TGTGCCACCAGCAGGGAGGAGACGGCGGCCTATGGCTACACCTTC	CATSREETAAYGYTF
.	TRBV4-3	.	TRBJ2-7	15	TGCGCCAGCAGCCAAGATCAGTTTAGCTCCTACGAGCAGTACTTC	CASSQDQFSSYEQYF
.	TRBV6-2/TRBV6-3	.	TRBJ2-1	17	TGTGCCAGCAGTTACAGTCTGGGCAGGGACCCCTACAATGAGCAGTTCTTC	CASSYSLGRDPYNEQFF
.	TRBV3-1/TRBV3-2	.	TRBJ2-5	15	TGTGCCAGCAGCCAAGATGGAACCCCTCAAGAGACCCAGTACTTC	CASSQDGTPQETQYF
.	TRBV6-5	.	TRBJ2-2	15	TGTGCCAGCAGTAACTCCCGCTCCGGTACCGGGGAGCTGTTTTTT	CASSNSRSGTGELFF
.	TRBV6-5	.	TRBJ1-4	14	TGTGCCAGCCGGGAGGGGGGTGAGGATGAAAAACTGTTTTTT	CASREGGEDEKLFF
.	TRBV25-1	.	TRBJ2-2	15	TGTGCCAGCAGTGACGACTACCTGGAAACCGGGGAGCTGTTTTTT	CASSDDYLETGELFF
.	TRBV20-1	.	TRBJ1-3	14	TGCAGTGCTAGTTTGGGGGGGAGTCGGAACACCATATATTTT	CSASLGGSRNTIYF
.	TRBV19	.	TRBJ1-2	13	TGTGCCAGTAGTATAGGTTCGGGCTATGGCTACACCTTC	CASSIGSGYGYTF
.	TRBV2	TRBD2	TRBJ2-7	13	TGTGCCAGGCGGACTAGCAGCTCCTACGAGCAGTACTTC	CARRTSSSYEQYF
.	TRBV9	.	TRBJ1-3	17	TGTGCCAGCAGCGCCTCCGGGACTGCCCTCTCTGGAAACACCATATATTTT	CASSASGTALSGNTIYF
.	TRBV30	.	TRBJ1-2	14	TGTGCCTGGAGTTTGTCCCTAGCTAACTATGGCTACACCTTC	CAWSLSLANYGYTF
.	TRBV2	TRBD1	TRBJ1-2	15	TGTGCCAGCAGTGAGGGACAGGGTGCAAACTATGGCTACACCTTC	CASSEGQGANYGYTF
.	TRBV28	TRBD2	TRBJ2-3	16	TGTGCCAGCAGGATCGGTGGCGGGGGATACACAGATACGCAGTATTTT	CASRIGGGGYTDTQYF
.	TRBV6-5	.	TRBJ2-3	14	TGTGCCAGCAGTTCCGGGACACGCACAGATACGCAGTATTTT	CASSSGTRTDTQYF
.	TRBV5-8	.	TRBJ2-7	19	TGTGCCAGCAGCTTGCGGGCACAGGGACTTTTCCCTAGCTCCTACGAGCAGTACTTC	CASSLRAQGLFPSSYEQYF
.	TRBV15	.	TRBJ2-1	14	TGTGCCACCAGCAGAGGATCGGGGAGCAATGAGCAGTTCTTC	CATSRGSGSNEQFF
.	TRBV7-6	TRBD1	TRBJ2-5	17	TGTGCCAGCAGCGACGGGATTAACAGGGGAGATGGGGAGACCCAGTACTTC	CASSDGINRGDGETQYF
.	TRBV5-1	.	TRBJ2-1	16	TGCGCCAGCAGTTCATCCCCCGGGGGGCCGAGGAATGAGCAGTTCTTC	CASSSSPGGPRNEQFF
.	TRBV29-1	.	TRBJ1-4	13	TGCAGCGTTGACGGGGAAGGAAGGGAAAAACTGTTTTTT	CSVDGEGREKLFF
once	TRBV6-5	.	TRBJ2-7	14	TGTGCCAGCAAAACGTTAGGTATCTCCTACGAGCAGTACTTC	CASKTLGISYEQYF
.	TRBV27	.	TRBJ2-1	14	TGTGCCAGCAGTTTACGCAGGCCCTACAATGAGCAGTTCTTC	CASSLRRPYNEQFF
.	TRBV25-1	TRBD1	TRBJ2-3	16	TGTGCCAGCAGTGAAGCCGGGACAGGAGACACAGATACGCAGTATTTT	CASSEAGTGDTDTQYF
.	TRBV5-8	.	TRBJ1-2	12	TGTGCCAGCAGCCGGCGGGTGGGTGGCTACACCTTC	CASSRRVGGYTF
once	TRBV30	.	TRBJ2-2	14	TGTGCCTGGAGGAGGGGGGGCTACACCGGGGAGCTGTTTTTT	CAWRRGGYTGELFF
.	TRBV27	TRBD1	TRBJ1-2	13	TGTGCCAGCAGTTTGGGACAGTTCTATGGCTACACCTTC	CASSLGQFYGYTF
.	TRBV18	.	TRBJ2-7	15	TGTGCCAGCTCACCACTTAGCAGTGGCGAATCCGAGCAGTACTTC	CASSPLSSGESEQYF
few	TRBV3-1/TRBV3-2	TRBD1	TRBJ2-2	21	TGTGCCAGCAGCCAAAGATGGGTTTGGGACAGGGGACTCTTTAAAACCGGGGAGCTGTTTTTT	CASSQRWVWDRGLFKTGELFF
.	TRBV28	.	TRBJ2-7	14	TGTGCCAGCAGTTCGTCCGTTTTGGGACCCGAGCAGTACTTC	CASSSSVLGPEQYF
.	TRBV5-4	.	TRBJ2-3	14	TGTGCCAGCACTTATCCCCCCGGGGCTGATACGCAGTATTTT	CASTYPPGADTQYF
.	TRBV6-2/TRBV6-3	.	TRBJ2-7	15	TGTGCCAGCAACCCAATCGGCGGCCTGACCTACGAGCAGTACTTC	CASNPIGGLTYEQYF
.	TRBV2	.	TRBJ2-7	11	TGTGCCAGCAGTCCCAGGGGCGAGCAGTACTTC	CASSPRGEQYF
.	TRBV25-1	.	TRBJ1-4	13	TGTGCCAGCAGTGAATGGACCGCAGAAAAACTGTTTTTT	CASSEWTAEKLFF
.	TRBV30	TRBD1	TRBJ1-6	15	TGTGCCTGGAGTGACAGGGGACCCTATAATTCACCCCTCCACTTT	CAWSDRGPYNSPLHF
.	TRBV27	.	TRBJ1-1	15	TGTGCCAGCAGTCCCGGGGTAGGTTGGAACACTGAAGCTTTCTTT	CASSPGVGWNTEAFF
.	TRBV28	.	TRBJ1-6	17	TGTGCCAGCACCAAACACAAGTCTTTAGGTATTTTTTCACCCCTCCACTTT	CASTKHKSLGIFSPLHF
.	TRBV7-8	.	TRBJ1-6	16	TGTGCCAGCAGCTTAGCGTCGAGACAGCCTAATTCACCCCTCCACTTT	CASSLASRQPNSPLHF
.	TRBV5-6	.	TRBJ1-4	15	TGTGCCAGCAGCCGACGAGGGGCGCGGAATGAAAAACTGTTTTTT	CASSRRGARNEKLFF